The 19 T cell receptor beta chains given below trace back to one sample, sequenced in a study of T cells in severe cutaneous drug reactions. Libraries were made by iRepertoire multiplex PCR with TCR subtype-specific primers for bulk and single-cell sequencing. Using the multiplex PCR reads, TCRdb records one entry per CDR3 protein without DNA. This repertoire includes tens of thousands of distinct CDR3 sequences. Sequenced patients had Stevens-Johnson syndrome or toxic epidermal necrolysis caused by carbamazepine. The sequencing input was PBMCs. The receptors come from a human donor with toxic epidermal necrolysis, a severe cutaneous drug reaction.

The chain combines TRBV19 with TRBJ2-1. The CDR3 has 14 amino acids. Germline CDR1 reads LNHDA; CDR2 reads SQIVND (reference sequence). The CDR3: CASRQEVSYNEQFF.

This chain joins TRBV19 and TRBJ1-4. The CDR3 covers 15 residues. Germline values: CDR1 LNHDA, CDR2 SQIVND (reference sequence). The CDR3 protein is CASSPYSRTNEKLFF. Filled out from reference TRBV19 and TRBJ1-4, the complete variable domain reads DGGITQSPKYLFRKEGQNVTLSCEQNLNHDAMYWYRQDPGQGLRLIYYSQIVNDFQKGDIAEGYSVSREKKESFPLTVTSAQKNPTAFYLCASSPYSRTNEKLFFGSGTQLSVL.

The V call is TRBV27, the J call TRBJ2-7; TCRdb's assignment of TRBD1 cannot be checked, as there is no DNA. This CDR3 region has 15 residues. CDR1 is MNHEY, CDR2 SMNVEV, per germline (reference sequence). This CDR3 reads CASSPRAGLPYEQYF.

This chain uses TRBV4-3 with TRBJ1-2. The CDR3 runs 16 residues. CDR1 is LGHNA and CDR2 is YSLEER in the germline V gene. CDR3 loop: CASSQESGPLGYGYTF.

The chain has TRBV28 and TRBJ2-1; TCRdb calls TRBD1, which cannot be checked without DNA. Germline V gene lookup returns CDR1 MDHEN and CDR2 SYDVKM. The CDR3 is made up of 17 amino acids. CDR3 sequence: CASSYSPFGQDYNEQFF.

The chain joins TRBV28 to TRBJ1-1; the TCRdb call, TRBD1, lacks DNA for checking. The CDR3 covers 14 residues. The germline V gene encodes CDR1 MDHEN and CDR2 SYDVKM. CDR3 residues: CASSFGGGSTEAFF.

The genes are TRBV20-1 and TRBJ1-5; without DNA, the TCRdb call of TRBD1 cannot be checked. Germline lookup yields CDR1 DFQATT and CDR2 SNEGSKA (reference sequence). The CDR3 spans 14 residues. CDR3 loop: CSANTGQVSQPQHF.

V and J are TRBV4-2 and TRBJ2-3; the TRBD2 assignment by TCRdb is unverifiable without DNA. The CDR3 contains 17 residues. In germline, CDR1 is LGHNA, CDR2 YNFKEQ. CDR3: CASSQDTAGGAPDTQYF.

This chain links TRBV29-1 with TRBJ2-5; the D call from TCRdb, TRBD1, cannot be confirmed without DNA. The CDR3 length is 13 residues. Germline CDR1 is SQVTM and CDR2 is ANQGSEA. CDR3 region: CSSAFGRGETQYF.

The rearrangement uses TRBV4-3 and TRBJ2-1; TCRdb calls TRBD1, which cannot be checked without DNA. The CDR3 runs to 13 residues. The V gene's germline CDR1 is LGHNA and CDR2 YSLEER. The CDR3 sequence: CASSSDPGQEQFF.

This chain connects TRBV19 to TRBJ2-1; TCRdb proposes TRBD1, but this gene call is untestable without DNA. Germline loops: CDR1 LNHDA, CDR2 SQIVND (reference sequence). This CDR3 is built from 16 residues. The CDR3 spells CASSPKDMWLSGEQFF.

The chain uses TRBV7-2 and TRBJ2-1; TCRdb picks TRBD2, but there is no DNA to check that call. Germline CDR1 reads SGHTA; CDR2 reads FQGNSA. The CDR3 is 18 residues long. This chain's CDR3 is CASSLRRSGGGSYNEQFF.

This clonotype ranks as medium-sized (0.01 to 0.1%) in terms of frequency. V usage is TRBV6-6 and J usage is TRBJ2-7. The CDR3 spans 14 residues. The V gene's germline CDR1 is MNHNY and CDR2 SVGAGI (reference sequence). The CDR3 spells CASSYKGTPYEQYF.

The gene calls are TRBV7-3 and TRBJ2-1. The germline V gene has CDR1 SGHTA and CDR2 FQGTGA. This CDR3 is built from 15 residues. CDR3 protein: CASRLTPNSYNEQFF.

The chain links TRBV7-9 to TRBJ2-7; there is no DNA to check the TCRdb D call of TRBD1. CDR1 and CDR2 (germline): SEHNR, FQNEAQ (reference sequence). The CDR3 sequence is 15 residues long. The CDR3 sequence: CASSTDRGLAYEQYF.

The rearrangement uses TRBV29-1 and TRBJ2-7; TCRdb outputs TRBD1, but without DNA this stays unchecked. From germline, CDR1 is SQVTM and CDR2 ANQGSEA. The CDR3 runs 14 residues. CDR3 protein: CSATWDRPPYEQYF.

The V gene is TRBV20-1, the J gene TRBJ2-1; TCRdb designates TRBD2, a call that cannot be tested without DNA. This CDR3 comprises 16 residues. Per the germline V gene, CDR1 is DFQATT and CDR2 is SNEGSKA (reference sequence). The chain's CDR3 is CSANPTTSGDLHEQFF.

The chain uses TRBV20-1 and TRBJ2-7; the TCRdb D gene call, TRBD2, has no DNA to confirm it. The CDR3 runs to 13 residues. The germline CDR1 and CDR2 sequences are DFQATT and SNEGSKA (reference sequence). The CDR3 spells CSARGRSSYEQYF.

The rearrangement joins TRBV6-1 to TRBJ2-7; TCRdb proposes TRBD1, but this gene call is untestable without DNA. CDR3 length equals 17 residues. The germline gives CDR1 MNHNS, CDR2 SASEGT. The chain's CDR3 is CASSTPSTGTYAYEQYF.